The clone carrying this T cell receptor (beta chain) was observed once. Its antigen is unidentified. The source of the sample is a study of T cell responses to AZD1222 COVID-19 vaccine. Study results and caveats: Baseline serology detected seropositivity in only a handful of AZD1222 recipients. No day 14 peak samples; only post-peak repertoires were characterized. Nearly half of spike-specific TCRs reportedly target variant regions that are unmutated in the B.1.351 and B.1.1.7 variants. Mostly white British, mostly female donors; authors suggested clonal diversity may be underestimated.

Assay: immunoSEQ multiplex PCR; the TCRdb copy retains only in-frame clones and omits some. Here the sample spans some 150,000 clones, around nine tenths being singletons. V shed 2 bases, J shed 3 bases, and the junction held 4 bases outside the gene matches. The CDR3 sequence is 14 residues long. Germline loops: CDR1 SGHRS, CDR2 YFSETQ. The chain uses TRBV5-1 and TRBJ1-2, with 7 bases identical to TRBD1. The specimen was peripheral blood, collected on day 0 of MenACWY control vaccination. This TCR was recovered from an adult in good health. The CDR3 loop reads CASSLGQEDYGYTF. CDR3 bases: TGCGCCAGCAGCTTAGGACAGGAGGACTATGGCTACACCTTC. Based on the CDR3 plus reference TRBV5-1 and TRBJ1-2, the full variable domain is KAGVTQTPRYLIKTRGQQVTLSCSPISGHRSVSWYQQTPGQGLQFLFEYFSETQRNKGNFPGRFSGRQFSNSRSEMNVSTLELGDSALYLCASSLGQEDYGYTFGSGTRLTVV.